This TCR beta chain was captured by sequencing in a study of beta chain features in type 1 diabetes (dated by TCRdb to the late 2010s). A note on the overall study: Mean age, gender distribution, total cell number and subset yield were not different between patients and healthy donors. Regulatory and stem cell-like memory subsets were isolated from only 8 patients and about eight healthy donors, whereas naive and central memory subsets came from all 28 donors. The study compared the TCRB repertoires of sorted circulating CD4+ T cell subsets in recently diagnosed type 1 diabetes patients with those in matched healthy donors. A total of about 110,000,000 sorted cells were examined across all samples, and a strong correlation was observed between cell number per subset and RNA yield.

The entire amount of isolated RNA was reverse transcribed using the High Capacity cDNA Reverse Transcription Kit, so the sequenced TCRB transcripts were expressed ones. Deep immunoSEQ sequencing was performed on naive, central memory and regulatory T cell samples, with an average of approximately 3.9 million total reads per sample. Sorted cells were lysed in RLT buffer and RNA was extracted with DNase-treated RNeasy Micro or Mini kits, depending on cell number. To prevent cross-contamination, each cell subset was processed individually, whereas patient and healthy donor samples were processed jointly. TCRB sequences were amplified from cDNA with the immunoSEQ multiplex PCR, producing 87-bp fragments spanning the CDR3 region. Sequencing of the amplicons was performed on the Illumina HiSeq platform. As for the authors' bioinformatics: Synthetic template baselines were used to correct PCR bias computationally, reads within Hamming distance 2 were collapsed, and singletons that could not be merged were discarded. Reads were aligned to IMGT to assign V, D and J genes, CDR3 length, and insertions or deletions at six rearrangement sites. Clonotype counts were normalized to sorted cell number within each subset before computing true diversity and Gini coefficients with the tcR R package. The overlap coefficient, calculated on TCRB nucleotide sequences, was used to measure repertoire sharing. Out-of-frame TCRB sequences from naive cells were analyzed to stand in for the pre-selection repertoire. TCRdb's version of the immuneACCESS table is confined to in-frame rearrangements and falls short of the full clone set. An unresolved V gene accounts for under half of the shortfall where checked; the remainder is of unknown origin. The V and J calls and clone size are taken from that table; D and trimming were inferred from the DNA. This sample has under 300,000 clones in its table, and roughly 17% of those were observed once. The biggest ten clones account for 0.065% to 0.095% of the sample.

From each donor, a single peripheral blood sample of 100 to 150 mL on average was drawn into heparinised tubes. Naive, central memory, regulatory and stem cell-like memory CD4+ T cells were sorted on a BD FACSAria II using a panel including CD45RO, CCR7, CD25, CD127, CD95 and CD27. All sorted populations exceeded 98% purity. Right away, PBMCs were isolated by Lymphoprep density gradient centrifugation and were stained directly, with no culture step. To minimize batch effects, samples were stained and sorted in pairs, one healthy donor with one patient per experiment. Overall study outcomes, separate from this receptor: Shorter templates might have been favored by PCR, but patient and control samples were amplified and corrected together, so both groups would have been affected equally by any skew. Because cDNA was sequenced instead of genomic DNA, highly expressing activated cells could be over-represented, though the groups showed no difference in activation or CD3 levels. Because small numbers of individuals were included in the HLA sub-analyses, any influence of HLA type on TCRB rearrangement was left unresolved. At VDJ recombination sites, patients with type 1 diabetes made fewer insertions and deleted more nucleotides, a pattern implying thymic rearrangement abnormalities. In all four CD4+ subsets, TCRB CDR3 length was moderately but significantly shorter in type 1 diabetes patients. Naive, central memory and regulatory TCRB repertoires appeared more similar among patients than among healthy donors.

The junction shows trimming of 5 bases on V and 4 bases on J, plus 9 bases between the germline ends. CDR1 SGHRS and CDR2 YFSETQ were looked up in the germline V gene. Including the terminal cysteine and phenylalanine, the CDR3 comprises 13 residues. Just CDR3 DNA is preserved here, 39 bases in frame from base 1. This clone was counted between two and nine times. Its binding antigen is unknown. The sample holds no much larger clone one base away, and base qualities are not on file. The chain couples TRBV5-1 to TRBJ2-2, with the D gene call left open. Sequenced sample: naive CD4+ T cells from blood. The cell subset or site label for this specimen denotes: true naive CD4+ T cells. This receptor was identified in a man aged 25-40 years with type 1 diabetes. The CDR3: CASRLTTTGELFF. The DNA is as follows: TGCGCCAGCAGGCTTACTACCACCGGGGAGCTGTTTTTT.